The clone carrying this T cell receptor beta chain was found many times. The antigen remains unidentified. This sample stems from a study of Graves' ophthalmopathy and Graves' hyperthyroidism. Overall study findings and caveats: A 13-signature model separated ophthalmopathy from stable hyperthyroidism, roughly 86% sensitivity, around 79% specificity. Among thyroid clonotypes expanded above 0.001 frequency, most also appeared in blood.

CDR1 is SGHRS and CDR2 is YFSETQ in the germline V gene. CDR3 length: 11 residues. V was clipped by 5 bases and J by 8 bases, with 10 bases between them. Amplifying from RNA transcripts, the study obtained TCR beta CDR3 regions. Scientists carried out first-round RT-PCR using HTBI primers and then a second-round multiplex PCR. One entry per CDR3 protein, called by TCRdb with MiXCR from the multiplex PCR reads. The repertoire consists of 200,000 to 250,000 distinct CDR3 sequences, with around 30% occurring once and the leading ten covering approximately 8.2%. Disease in donors with ophthalmopathy had moderate-to-severe activity, CAS ≥3, NOSPECS ≥4 and under 3 months' duration. The PBMC fraction was derived from under 11 ml of fresh peripheral blood.

Source material: peripheral blood. The source of this sequence is a man between 45 and 60 years old with Graves' ophthalmopathy. The V gene is TRBV5-1, the J gene TRBJ1-1; D remains unclear. CDR3 sequence (DNA): TGCGCCAGCAGAGCTTACGGGGAAGCTTTCTTT. Its translation is CASRAYGEAFF.